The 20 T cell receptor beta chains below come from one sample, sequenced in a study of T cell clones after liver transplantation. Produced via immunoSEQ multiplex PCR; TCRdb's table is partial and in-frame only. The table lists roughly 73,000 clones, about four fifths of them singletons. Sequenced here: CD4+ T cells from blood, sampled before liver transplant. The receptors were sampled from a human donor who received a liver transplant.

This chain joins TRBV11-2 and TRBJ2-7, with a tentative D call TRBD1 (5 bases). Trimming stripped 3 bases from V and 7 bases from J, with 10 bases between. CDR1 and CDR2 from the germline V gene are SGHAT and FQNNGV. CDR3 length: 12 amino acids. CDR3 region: CASSFSGLEQYF. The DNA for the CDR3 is TGTGCCAGCAGCTTTTCAGGGTTGGAGCAGTACTTC.

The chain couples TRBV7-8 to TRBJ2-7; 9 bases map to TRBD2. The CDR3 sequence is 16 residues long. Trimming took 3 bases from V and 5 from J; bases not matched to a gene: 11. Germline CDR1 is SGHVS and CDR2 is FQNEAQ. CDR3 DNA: TGTGCCAGCAGCTTTAGGGCGCCACTAGCGGGCAACGAGCAGTACTTC. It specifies CASSFRAPLAGNEQYF.

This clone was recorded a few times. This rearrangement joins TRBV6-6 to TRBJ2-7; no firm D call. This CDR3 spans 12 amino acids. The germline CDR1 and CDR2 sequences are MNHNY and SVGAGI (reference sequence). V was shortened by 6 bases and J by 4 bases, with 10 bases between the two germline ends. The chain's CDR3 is CASRGIEYEQYF. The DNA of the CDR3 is TGTGCCAGCAGAGGGATTGAATACGAGCAGTACTTC.

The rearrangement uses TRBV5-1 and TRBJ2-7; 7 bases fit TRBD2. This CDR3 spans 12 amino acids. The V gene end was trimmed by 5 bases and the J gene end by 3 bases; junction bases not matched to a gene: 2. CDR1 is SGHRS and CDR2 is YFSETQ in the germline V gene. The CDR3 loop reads CASRGGVYEQYF. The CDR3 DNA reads TGCGCCAGCAGGGGAGGGGTCTACGAGCAGTACTTC.

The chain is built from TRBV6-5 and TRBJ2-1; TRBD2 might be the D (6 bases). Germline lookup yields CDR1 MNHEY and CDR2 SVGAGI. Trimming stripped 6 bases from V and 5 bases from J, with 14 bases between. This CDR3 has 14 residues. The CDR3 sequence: CASRADYTNNEQFF. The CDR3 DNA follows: TGTGCCAGCAGGGCGGACTATACGAACAATGAGCAGTTCTTC.

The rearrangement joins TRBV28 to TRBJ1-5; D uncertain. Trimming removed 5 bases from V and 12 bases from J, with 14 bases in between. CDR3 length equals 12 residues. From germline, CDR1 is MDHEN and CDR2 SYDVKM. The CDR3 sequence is CASSPTTSLQHF. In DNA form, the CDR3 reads TGTGCCAGCAGTCCTACGACATCACTCCAGCATTTT.

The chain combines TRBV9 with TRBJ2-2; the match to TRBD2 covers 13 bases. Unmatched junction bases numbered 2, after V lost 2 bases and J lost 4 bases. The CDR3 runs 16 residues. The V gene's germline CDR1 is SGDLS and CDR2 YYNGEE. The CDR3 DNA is TGTGCCAGCAGCGTCGGACTAGCGGGGGTCACCGGGGAGCTGTTTTTT. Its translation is CASSVGLAGVTGELFF.

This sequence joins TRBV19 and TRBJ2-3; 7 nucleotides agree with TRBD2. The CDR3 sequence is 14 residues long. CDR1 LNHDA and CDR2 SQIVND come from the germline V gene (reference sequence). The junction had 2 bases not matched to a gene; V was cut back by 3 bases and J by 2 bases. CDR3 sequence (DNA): TGTGCCAGTAGTATCCAGCGGGACACAGATACGCAGTATTTT. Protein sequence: CASSIQRDTDTQYF.

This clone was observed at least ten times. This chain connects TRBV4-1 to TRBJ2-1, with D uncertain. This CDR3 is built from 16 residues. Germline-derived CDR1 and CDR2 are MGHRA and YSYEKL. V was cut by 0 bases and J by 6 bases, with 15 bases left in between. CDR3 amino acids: CASSQDDFVRTNEQFF. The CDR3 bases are TGCGCCAGCAGCCAAGATGACTTCGTTCGCACCAATGAGCAGTTCTTC.

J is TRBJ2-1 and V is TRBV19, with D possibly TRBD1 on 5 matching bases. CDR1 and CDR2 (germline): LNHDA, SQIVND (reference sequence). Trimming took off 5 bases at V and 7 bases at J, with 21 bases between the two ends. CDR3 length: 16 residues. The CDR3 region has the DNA TGTGCCAGTAGTTCCCGCGACAGTACTGGGGTGAATGAGCAGTTCTTC. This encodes CASSSRDSTGVNEQFF.

DNA of the CDR3: TGCGCCAGCAGCCGGATGGCGGGAGGGCCCGACGAGCAGTACTTC. This translates into CASSRMAGGPDEQYF. The chain has TRBV5-1 and TRBJ2-7, with 9 bases aligning to TRBD2. The CDR3 extends over 15 amino acids. Unmatched junction bases numbered 10, after V lost 4 bases and J lost 5 bases. CDR1 and CDR2 (germline): SGHRS, YFSETQ.

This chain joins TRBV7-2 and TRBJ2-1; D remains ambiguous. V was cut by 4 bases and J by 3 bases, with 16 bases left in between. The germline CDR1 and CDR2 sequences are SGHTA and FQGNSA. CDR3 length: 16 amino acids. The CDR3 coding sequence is TGTGCCAGCAGCTCCGAGAGTAGGTTCGGCTACAATGAGCAGTTCTTC. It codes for CASSSESRFGYNEQFF.

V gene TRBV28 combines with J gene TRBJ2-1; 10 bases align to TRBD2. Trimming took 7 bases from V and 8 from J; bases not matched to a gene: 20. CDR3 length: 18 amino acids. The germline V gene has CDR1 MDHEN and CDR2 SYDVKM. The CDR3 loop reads CASTSRRSSGSFFDEQFF. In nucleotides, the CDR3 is TGTGCCAGCACCTCCCGAAGGTCTAGCGGGAGCTTTTTCGATGAGCAGTTCTTC.

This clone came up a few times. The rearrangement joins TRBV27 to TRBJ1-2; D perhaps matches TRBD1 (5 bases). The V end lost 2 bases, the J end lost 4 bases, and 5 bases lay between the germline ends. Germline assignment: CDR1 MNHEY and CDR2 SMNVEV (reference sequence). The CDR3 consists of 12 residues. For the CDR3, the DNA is TGTGCCAGCAGTTTACAGGGCTATGGCTACACCTTC. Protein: CASSLQGYGYTF.

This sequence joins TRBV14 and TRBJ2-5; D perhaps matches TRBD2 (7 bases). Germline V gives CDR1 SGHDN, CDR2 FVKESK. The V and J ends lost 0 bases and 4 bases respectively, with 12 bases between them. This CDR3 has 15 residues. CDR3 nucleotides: TGTGCCAGCAGCCAAGAATGGGGGGGGCCAGAGACCCAGTACTTC. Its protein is CASSQEWGGPETQYF.

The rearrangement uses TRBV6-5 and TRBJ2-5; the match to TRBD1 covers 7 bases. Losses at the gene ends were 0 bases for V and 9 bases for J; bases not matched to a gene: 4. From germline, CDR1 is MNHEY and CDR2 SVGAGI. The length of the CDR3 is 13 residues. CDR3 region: CASSYSGTVSQYF. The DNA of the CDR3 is TGTGCCAGCAGTTACTCCGGGACAGTCTCCCAGTACTTC.

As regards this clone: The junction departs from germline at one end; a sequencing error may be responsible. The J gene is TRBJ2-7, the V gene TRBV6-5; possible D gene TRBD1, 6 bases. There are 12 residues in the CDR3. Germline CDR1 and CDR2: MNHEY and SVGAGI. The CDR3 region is CASSYTGLWGIF. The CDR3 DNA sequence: TGTGCCAGCAGTTATACAGGGTTGTGGGGGATCTTC.

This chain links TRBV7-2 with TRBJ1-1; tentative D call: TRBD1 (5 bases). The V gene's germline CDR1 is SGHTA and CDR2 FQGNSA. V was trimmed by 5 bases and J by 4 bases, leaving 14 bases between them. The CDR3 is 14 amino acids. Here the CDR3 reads CASSPTQGGTEAFF. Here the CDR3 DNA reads TGTGCCAGCAGCCCCACCCAGGGAGGCACTGAAGCTTTCTTT. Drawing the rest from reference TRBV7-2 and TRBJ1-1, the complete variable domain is GAGVSQSPSNKVTEKGKDVELRCDPISGHTALYWYRQSLGQGLEFLIYFQGNSAPDKSGLPSDRFSAERTGGSVSTLTIQRTQQEDSAVYLCASSPTQGGTEAFFGQGTRLTVV.

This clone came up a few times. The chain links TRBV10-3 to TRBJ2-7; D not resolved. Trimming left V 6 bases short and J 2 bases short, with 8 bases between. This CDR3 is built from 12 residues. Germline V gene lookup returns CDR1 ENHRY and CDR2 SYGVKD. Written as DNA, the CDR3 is TGTGCCATCAGCGCTACAACCTACGAGCAGTACTTC. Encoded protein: CAISATTYEQYF.

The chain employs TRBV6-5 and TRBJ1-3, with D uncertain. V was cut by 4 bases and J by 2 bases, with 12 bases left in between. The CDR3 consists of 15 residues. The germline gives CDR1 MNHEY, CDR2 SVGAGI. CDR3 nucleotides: TGTGCCAGCAGTTTAAATCCCCGGACTGGAAACACCATATATTTT. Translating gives CASSLNPRTGNTIYF.